Listed below are T cell receptor beta chains from one sample, sequenced in a study of blood T cell repertoires in COVID-19. The assay was immunoSEQ multiplex PCR, and TCRdb's table has in-frame clones only and misses some. The sample yields about 190,000 clones, roughly 80% seen once. Sequencing used peripheral blood. All receptors derive from a woman aged 25-40 years with acute or convalescent COVID-19. CDR3s include the opening cysteine and the closing phenylalanine or tryptophan. The order of the fields is clone size, V gene, J gene, D gene, CDR3 protein, CDR3 DNA. D genes are given only for firm matches. Some rows mark clone size as missing; the rest say once, few, many or name a class of expanded clone.

-,TRBV28,TRBJ2-3,TRBD2,CASSSPTSDYRTDTQYF,TGTGCCAGCAGTTCCCCGACTAGCGACTACCGCACAGATACGCAGTATTTT
-,TRBV5-1,TRBJ1-3,-,CASSSLRSGNTIYF,TGCGCCAGCAGTTCGCTGCGTTCTGGAAACACCATATATTTT
-,TRBV2,TRBJ1-3,-,CASSGNVRPGAAGNTIYF,TGTGCCAGCAGTGGAAATGTGAGGCCAGGGGCCGCCGGAAACACCATATATTTT
-,TRBV28,TRBJ2-5,-,CASSLPPGQPTSQETQYF,TGTGCCAGCAGTTTACCCCCCGGACAGCCGACTTCCCAAGAGACCCAGTACTTC
few,TRBV6-5,TRBJ1-3,-,CASSRTGDSGNTIYF,TGTGCCAGCAGTCGGACCGGGGACTCTGGAAACACCATATATTTT
-,TRBV19,TRBJ1-5,TRBD1,CASSIVQGAHQPQHF,TGTGCCAGTAGTATCGTGCAGGGGGCACATCAGCCCCAGCATTTT
-,TRBV7-3,TRBJ2-5,TRBD2,CASSLNRGDGETQYF,TGTGCCAGCAGCTTAAATCGGGGGGACGGTGAGACCCAGTACTTC
-,TRBV6-1,TRBJ2-2,-,CASREATGTTMGTGELFF,TGTGCCAGCAGGGAAGCTACCGGGACAACGATGGGCACCGGGGAGCTGTTTTTT
-,TRBV27,TRBJ1-5,-,CASSRGWGNQPQHF,TGTGCCAGCAGTCGAGGGTGGGGCAATCAGCCCCAGCATTTT
once,TRBV14,TRBJ1-2,-,CASSPKTGYGYTF,TGTGCCAGCAGCCCCAAGACAGGCTATGGCTACACCTTC